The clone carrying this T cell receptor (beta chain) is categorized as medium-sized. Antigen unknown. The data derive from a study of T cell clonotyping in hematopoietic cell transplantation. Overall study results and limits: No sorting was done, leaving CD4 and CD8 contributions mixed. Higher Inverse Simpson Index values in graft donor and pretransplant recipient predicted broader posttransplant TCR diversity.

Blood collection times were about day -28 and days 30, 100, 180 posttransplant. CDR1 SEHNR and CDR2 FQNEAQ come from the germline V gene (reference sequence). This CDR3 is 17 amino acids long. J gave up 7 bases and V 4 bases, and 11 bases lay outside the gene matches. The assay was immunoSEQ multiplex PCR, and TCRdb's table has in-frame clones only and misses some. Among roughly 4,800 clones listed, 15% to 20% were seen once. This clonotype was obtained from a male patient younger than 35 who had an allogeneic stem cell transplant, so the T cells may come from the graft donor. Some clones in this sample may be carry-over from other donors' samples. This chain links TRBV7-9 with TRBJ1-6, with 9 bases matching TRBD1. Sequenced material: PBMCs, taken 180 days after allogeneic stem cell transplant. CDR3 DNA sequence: TGTGCCAGCAGCTCCCATACTTGGACAGGGGTGAATTCACCCCTCCACTTT. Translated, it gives CASSSHTWTGVNSPLHF. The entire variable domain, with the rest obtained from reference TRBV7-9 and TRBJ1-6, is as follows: DTGVSQNPRHKITKRGQNVTFRCDPISEHNRLYWYRQTLGQGPEFLTYFQNEAQLEKSRLLSDRFSAERPKGSFSTLEIQRTEQGDSAMYLCASSSHTWTGVNSPLHFGNGTRLTVT.